This entry describes one T cell receptor (beta chain). Trimming left V 10 bases short and J 10 bases short, with 17 bases between. The CDR3 is made up of 12 amino acids. Germline assignment: CDR1 ENHRY and CDR2 SYGVKD. In the original workflow: The assay estimated nucleated cells by amplifying reference gene primers. Some clones are missing from TCRdb's copy, which holds only in-frame ones; the method was immunoSEQ multiplex PCR. Clone size and V and J calls were adopted from that table, with D and trimming inferred from the DNA. The sample carries around 100,000 clones, roughly 90% recorded once. The sample is drawn from a study of blood T cell repertoires in COVID-19. Across the whole study: The samples span acute and convalescent COVID-19 from the United States, Italy and Spain.

The receptor was isolated from a woman aged 55-69 years with acute or convalescent COVID-19. Sequenced sample: peripheral blood. The V gene is TRBV10-3, the J gene TRBJ2-4; tentatively, D is TRBD1 (5 bases). CDR3 coding DNA: TGTGCCACCCGAGGCCAGGGCTGGATTCAGTACTTC. Protein: CATRGQGWIQYF.